These 12 T cell receptor beta chains were sequenced from one sample in a study of OX40 agonist ivuxolimab in advanced cancers. Assay used: immunoSEQ multiplex PCR; TCRdb lists only in-frame clones, some missing. The sample has over 45,000 clones, 79% seen once. The sequenced sample was CD4+ or CD8+ T cells sorted from blood, obtained in a trial of the OX40 agonist ivuxolimab. The source is an adult with an advanced solid tumor such as melanoma, head and neck, liver or kidney cancer.

This chain links TRBV21-1 with TRBJ2-3. TRBV21-1 is an annotated pseudogene. CDR3 length: 14 residues. This CDR3 is CASSNSLKVDTQYF. CDR3 DNA sequence: TGTGCCAGCAGCAATTCTTTGAAGGTAGATACGCAGTATTTT.

The chain links TRBV7-2 to TRBJ1-5, with D possibly being TRBD1 (6 bases). The CDR3 totals 17 residues. V lost 0 bases and J lost 1, with 13 bases in between. Germline CDR1 and CDR2: SGHTA and FQGNSA. The CDR3 nucleotides read TGTGCCAGCAGCTTAGCCGGGGGGCTTGGGAGCAATCAGCCCCAGCATTTT. Its protein product is CASSLAGGLGSNQPQHF. Full variable domain (rest looked up from reference TRBV7-2 and TRBJ1-5): GAGVSQSPSNKVTEKGKDVELRCDPISGHTALYWYRQSLGQGLEFLIYFQGNSAPDKSGLPSDRFSAERTGGSVSTLTIQRTQQEDSAVYLCASSLAGGLGSNQPQHFGDGTRLSIL.

V is TRBV2 and J is TRBJ1-2; D uncertain. The length of the CDR3 is 14 residues. Deletions cut 4 bases from V and 4 bases from J, with 13 bases between. Germline V gene sequence: CDR1 SNHLY, CDR2 FYNNEI. The CDR3 reads CASSVTTDSYGYTF. DNA for the CDR3: TGTGCCAGCAGTGTCACAACGGACTCCTATGGCTACACCTTC. Using reference TRBV2 and TRBJ1-2 for the parts outside the CDR3, the full variable domain is EPEVTQTPSHQVTQMGQEVILRCVPISNHLYFYWYRQILGQKVEFLVSFYNNEISEKSEIFDDQFSVERPDGSNFTLKIRSTKLEDSAMYFCASSVTTDSYGYTFGSGTRLTVV.

DNA of the CDR3: TGTGCCAGCAGTTACTCGAGACCTGAGCAGTTCTTC. As protein: CASSYSRPEQFF. V gene TRBV6-6 combines with J gene TRBJ2-1; no clear D gene. V was trimmed by 0 bases and J by 9 bases, leaving 6 bases between them. The CDR3 length is 12 residues. Germline V gene sequence: CDR1 MNHNY, CDR2 SVGAGI (reference sequence).

This chain links TRBV19 with TRBJ1-5; D is ambiguous. Trimming stripped 3 bases from V and 9 bases from J, with 12 bases between. There are 13 residues in the CDR3. Looked up from germline, CDR1 is LNHDA and CDR2 is SQIVND (reference sequence). The CDR3 loop is CASSMVREAPQHF. Here the CDR3 DNA reads TGTGCCAGTAGTATGGTAAGGGAAGCGCCCCAGCATTTT.

The V gene is TRBV6-5, the J gene TRBJ2-5; D is ambiguous. V lost 6 bases, J lost 1 base, and 6 bases lay in between. The CDR3 extends over 12 amino acids. Germline lookup yields CDR1 MNHEY and CDR2 SVGAGI. CDR3 region: CASSRTQETQYF. The CDR3, as DNA: TGTGCCAGCAGCCGGACCCAAGAGACCCAGTACTTC.

The rearrangement links TRBV7-2 to TRBJ1-6; the D gene is possibly TRBD1 (6 bases). Between the trimmed V and J ends, which lost 5 bases and 8 bases, there was a span of 22 bases. This CDR3 spans 17 amino acids. Germline V gene data show CDR1 as SGHTA and CDR2 as FQGNSA. CDR3 protein: CASSAPFRGAGDSPLHF. In DNA form, the CDR3 reads TGTGCCAGCAGCGCCCCTTTCCGGGGGGCAGGCGATTCACCCCTCCACTTT. The variable domain in full, completed from reference TRBV7-2 and TRBJ1-6, reads GAGVSQSPSNKVTEKGKDVELRCDPISGHTALYWYRQSLGQGLEFLIYFQGNSAPDKSGLPSDRFSAERTGGSVSTLTIQRTQQEDSAVYLCASSAPFRGAGDSPLHFGNGTRLTVT.

The chain employs TRBV6-5 and TRBJ2-7; possibly TRBD2 for D (5 bases). The germline V gene has CDR1 MNHEY and CDR2 SVGAGI. This CDR3 has 14 residues. The germline V and J ends were trimmed by 7 bases and 5 bases, with 18 bases remaining between them. The CDR3 region has the DNA TGTGCCAGCAAATCGGGTTGGGGAGCCGACGAGCAGTACTTC. It codes for CASKSGWGADEQYF.

The chain couples TRBV5-8 to TRBJ2-1; 9 bases map to TRBD1. CDR3 size: 14 residues. V shed 4 bases and J 4 bases; nucleotides not matched to a gene: 3. The germline gives CDR1 SGHTS, CDR2 YDEGEE. The CDR3 reads CASSDGQGYNEQFF. The CDR3 DNA follows: TGTGCCAGCAGCGACGGACAGGGGTACAATGAGCAGTTCTTC.

This rearrangement joins TRBV30 to TRBJ1-1, with a tentative D call TRBD1 (5 bases). The CDR3 consists of 12 residues. The germline gives CDR1 GTSNPN, CDR2 SVGIG (reference sequence). Trimming stripped 2 bases from V and 5 bases from J, with 9 bases between. The CDR3 DNA sequence: TGTGCCTGGAGTACAGGCAGGACTGAAGCTTTCTTT. This encodes CAWSTGRTEAFF.

As regards this clone: This may be a read error, as it is one base from a much larger clone. Other nucleotide sequences from this sample produce the same CDR3. This chain joins TRBV27 and TRBJ2-2; perhaps TRBD1 as D (6 bases). Trimming stripped 6 bases from V and 1 base from J, with 15 bases between. CDR1 is MNHEY and CDR2 is SMNVEV in the germline V gene (reference sequence). This CDR3 has 16 amino acids. The CDR3, as DNA: TGTGCCAGCAGGCTATTACAGGGCGGGAACACCGGGGAGCTGTTTTTT. Translated: CASRLLQGGNTGELFF.

The chain employs TRBV5-6 and TRBJ1-5; 12 bases are a match to TRBD1. The V and J ends lost 4 bases and 2 bases, in that order; junction bases with no gene match: 13. From germline, CDR1 is SGHDT and CDR2 YYEEEE. The CDR3 runs to 19 residues. This chain's CDR3 is CASSVSGTGGMKGNQPQHF. CDR3 sequence (DNA): TGTGCCAGCAGCGTCTCCGGGACAGGGGGCATGAAGGGCAATCAGCCCCAGCATTTT. Using reference TRBV5-6 and TRBJ1-5 for the parts outside the CDR3, the full variable domain is DAGVTQSPTHLIKTRGQQVTLRCSPKSGHDTVSWYQQALGQGPQFIFQYYEEEERQRGNFPDRFSGHQFPNYSSELNVNALLLGDSALYLCASSVSGTGGMKGNQPQHFGDGTRLSIL.